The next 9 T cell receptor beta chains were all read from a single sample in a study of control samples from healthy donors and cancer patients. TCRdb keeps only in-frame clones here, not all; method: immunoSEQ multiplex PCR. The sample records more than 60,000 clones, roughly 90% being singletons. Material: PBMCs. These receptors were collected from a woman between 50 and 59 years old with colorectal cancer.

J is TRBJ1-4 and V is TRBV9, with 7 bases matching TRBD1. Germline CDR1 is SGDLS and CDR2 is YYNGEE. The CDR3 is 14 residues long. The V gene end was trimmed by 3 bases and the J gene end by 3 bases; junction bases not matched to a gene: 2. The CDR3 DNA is TGTGCCAGCAGCGAGACAGGGTCTAATGAAAAACTGTTTTTT. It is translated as CASSETGSNEKLFF. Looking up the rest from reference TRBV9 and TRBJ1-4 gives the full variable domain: DSGVTQTPKHLITATGQRVTLRCSPRSGDLSVYWYQQSLDQGLQFLIQYYNGEERAKGNILERFSAQQFPDLHSELNLSSLELGDSALYFCASSETGSNEKLFFGSGTQLSVL.

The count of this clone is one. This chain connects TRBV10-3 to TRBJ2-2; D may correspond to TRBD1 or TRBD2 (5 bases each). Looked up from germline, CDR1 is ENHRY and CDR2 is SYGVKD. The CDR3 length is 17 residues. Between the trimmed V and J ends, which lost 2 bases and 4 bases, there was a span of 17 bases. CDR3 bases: TGTGCCATCAGTGAGGTGAGGGGATCGCATGTCACCGGGGAGCTGTTTTTT. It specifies CAISEVRGSHVTGELFF.

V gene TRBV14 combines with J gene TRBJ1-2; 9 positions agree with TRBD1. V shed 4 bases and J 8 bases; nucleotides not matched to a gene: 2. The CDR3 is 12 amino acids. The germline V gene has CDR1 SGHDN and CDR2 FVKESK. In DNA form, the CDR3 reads TGTGCCAGCAGCCGGACAGGGGAAGGCTACACCTTC. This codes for CASSRTGEGYTF.

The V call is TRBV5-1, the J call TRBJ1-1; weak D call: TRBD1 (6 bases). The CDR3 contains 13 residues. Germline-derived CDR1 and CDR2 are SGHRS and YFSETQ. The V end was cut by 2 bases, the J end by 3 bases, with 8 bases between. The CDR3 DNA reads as TGCGCCAGCAGCTTTAAGGGGGACACTGAAGCTTTCTTT. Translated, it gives CASSFKGDTEAFF.

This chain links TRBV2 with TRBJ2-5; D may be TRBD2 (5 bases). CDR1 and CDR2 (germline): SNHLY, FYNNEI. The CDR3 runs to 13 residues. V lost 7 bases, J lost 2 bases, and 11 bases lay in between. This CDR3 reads CASMFPGQETQYF. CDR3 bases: TGTGCCAGCATGTTCCCGGGACAAGAGACCCAGTACTTC.

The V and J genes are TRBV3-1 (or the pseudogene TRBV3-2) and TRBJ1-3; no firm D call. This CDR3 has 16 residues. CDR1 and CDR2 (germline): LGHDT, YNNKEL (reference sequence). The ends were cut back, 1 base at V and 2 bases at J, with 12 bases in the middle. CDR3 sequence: CASSQVGGSAGNTIYF. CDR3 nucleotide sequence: TGTGCCAGCAGCCAAGTGGGAGGGAGCGCTGGAAACACCATATATTTT.

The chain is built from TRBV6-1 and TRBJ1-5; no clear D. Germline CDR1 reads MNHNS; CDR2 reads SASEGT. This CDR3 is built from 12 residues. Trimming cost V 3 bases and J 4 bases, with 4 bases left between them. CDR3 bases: TGTGCCAGCAGTGAGTGGAATCAGCCCCAGCATTTT. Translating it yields CASSEWNQPQHF.

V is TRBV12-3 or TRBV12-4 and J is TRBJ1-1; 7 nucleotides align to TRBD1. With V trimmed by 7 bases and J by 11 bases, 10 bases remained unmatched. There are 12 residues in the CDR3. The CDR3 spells CASTKNRGTAFF. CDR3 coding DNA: TGTGCCAGCACAAAAAACAGGGGTACCGCTTTCTTT.

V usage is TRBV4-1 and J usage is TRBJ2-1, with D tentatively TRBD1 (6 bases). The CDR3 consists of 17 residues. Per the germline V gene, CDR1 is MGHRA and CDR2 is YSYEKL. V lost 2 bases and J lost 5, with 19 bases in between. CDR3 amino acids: CASSQPGQKGLDNEQFF. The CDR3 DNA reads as TGCGCCAGCAGCCAACCCGGACAGAAAGGATTAGACAATGAGCAGTTCTTC.